A single sample gave rise to the 5 T cell receptor beta chains below, sequenced in a study of blood T cell repertoires in COVID-19. Sequenced by immunoSEQ multiplex PCR; TCRdb stores in-frame clones only, minus some. Of approximately 150,000 clones in the sample, about 87% are singletons; the top ten hold approximately 2.5%. Sequenced: peripheral blood. Source of these receptors: a human donor with COVID-19, enrolled during active disease. The donor label of this sample is uncertain.

This chain connects TRBV4-1 to TRBJ1-4, with a possible D match to TRBD1 (5 bases). V was trimmed by 3 bases and J by 8 bases, leaving 10 bases between them. This CDR3 region has 13 residues. CDR1 and CDR2 from the germline V gene are MGHRA and YSYEKL. The CDR3 protein is CASSQTDREKLFF. The CDR3 DNA reads TGCGCCAGCAGCCAGACCGACAGAGAAAAACTGTTTTTT.

The chain recombines TRBV7-9 with TRBJ1-2, with 9 bases fitting TRBD1. Per germline, CDR1 SEHNR and CDR2 FQNEAQ (reference sequence). The CDR3 runs 14 residues. The V gene end was trimmed by 1 base and the J gene end by 7 bases; junction bases not matched to a gene: 4. This CDR3 reads CASSLVGQGFGYTF. The CDR3 DNA is TGTGCCAGCAGCTTAGTGGGACAGGGCTTTGGCTACACCTTC.

The chain has TRBV5-1 and TRBJ1-5, with D perhaps TRBD1 (5 bases). V dropped 0 bases and J dropped 5 bases, with 12 bases sitting between them. The CDR3 runs to 15 residues. Germline loops: CDR1 SGHRS, CDR2 YFSETQ. DNA of the CDR3: TGCGCCAGCAGCTTGGAAGGCAGGGTGGATCAGCCCCAGCATTTT. This encodes CASSLEGRVDQPQHF.

The CDR3 coding sequence is TGTGCCAGCAGCCAGGGTCAGAGCTCTGGAAACACCATATATTTT. As protein: CASSQGQSSGNTIYF. This chain connects TRBV11-3 to TRBJ1-3, with D possibly TRBD1 on 5 matching bases. Trimming shortened V by 5 bases and J by 0 bases, and 11 bases separated the two germline ends. The CDR3 covers 15 residues. From germline, CDR1 is SGHNT and CDR2 YENEEA.

V and J are TRBV28 and TRBJ2-7; 7 nucleotides agree with TRBD1. V gave up 2 bases and J gave up 4 bases; unmatched junction bases: 11. CDR1 is MDHEN, CDR2 SYDVKM, per germline. The CDR3 has 16 residues. The CDR3 DNA follows: TGTGCCAGCAGTTTACAGGGGGTGAGTTTTGTGTACGAGCAGTACTTC. Residues: CASSLQGVSFVYEQYF.